Shown below are 7 T cell receptor beta chains from a single sample sequenced in a study of cytomegalovirus exposure and HLA in healthy donors. Generated by immunoSEQ multiplex PCR, the TCRdb table keeps only in-frame clones and is missing some. Here the sample spans 250,000 to 350,000 clones, 80% to 90% being singletons. Sequencing used PBMCs. The receptors were sampled from a woman aged 18-29 years in good health and CMV-seronegative.

The chain carries TRBV27 and TRBJ2-2; D is perhaps TRBD2 (5 bases). The CDR3 is made up of 15 amino acids. In germline, CDR1 is MNHEY, CDR2 SMNVEV (reference sequence). Trimming took 4 bases from V and 5 from J, leaving 14 bases between them. The CDR3 is CASSSVAITTGELFF. CDR3 sequence (DNA): TGTGCCAGCAGTTCCGTAGCGATAACGACCGGGGAGCTGTTTTTT.

The chain links TRBV4-1 to TRBJ1-2; D is ambiguous. Germline assignment: CDR1 MGHRA and CDR2 YSYEKL. The CDR3 sequence is 15 residues long. Trimming removed 1 base at V and 6 bases at J, with 15 bases between. CDR3 coding DNA: TGCGCCAGCAGCCAAGGACCCGGCCGGCGGGATGGCTACACCTTC. Amino acid sequence: CASSQGPGRRDGYTF.

This chain connects TRBV5-6 to TRBJ2-7; 13 bases agree with TRBD2. V gave up 5 bases and J gave up 2 bases; unmatched junction bases: 13. The CDR3 contains 18 residues. The germline gives CDR1 SGHDT, CDR2 YYEEEE. This CDR3 is CASRSSPGLAGPAYEQYF. CDR3 nucleotides: TGTGCCAGCAGGTCAAGTCCGGGACTAGCGGGACCAGCCTACGAGCAGTACTTC.

The chain combines TRBV28 with TRBJ1-1; no clear D gene. Germline assignment: CDR1 MDHEN and CDR2 SYDVKM. V was shortened by 3 bases and J by 11 bases, with 10 bases between the two germline ends. CDR3 length equals 11 residues. DNA for the CDR3: TGTGCCAGCAGTTTTGGATTCAGGGCTTTCTTT. Its protein is CASSFGFRAFF.

The chain carries TRBV27 and TRBJ2-7, with D possibly being TRBD1 (5 bases). V was clipped by 2 bases and J by 2 bases, with 10 bases between them. CDR3 length: 14 amino acids. Germline CDR1 is MNHEY and CDR2 is SMNVEV (reference sequence). CDR3 in DNA: TGTGCCAGCAGTTTAAACTCCAGGGCCTACGAGCAGTACTTC. It codes for CASSLNSRAYEQYF.

The chain has TRBV5-1 and TRBJ2-7, with 9 bases aligning to TRBD2. Trimming removed 0 bases from V and 4 bases from J; junction bases left unmatched: 5. CDR1 and CDR2 from the germline V gene are SGHRS and YFSETQ. The CDR3 is made up of 15 amino acids. The CDR3 here is CASSLGLAAHYEQYF. CDR3 nucleotide sequence: TGCGCCAGCAGCTTGGGACTAGCGGCTCATTACGAGCAGTACTTC.

This clone was counted once. This CDR3 reads CASIQWGGGEQPQHF. The DNA for the CDR3 is TGTGCCAGCATTCAGTGGGGGGGCGGGGAGCAGCCCCAGCATTTT. The chain has TRBV6-1 and TRBJ1-5; D may be TRBD1 (6 bases). The CDR3 covers 15 residues. Trimming removed 7 bases from V and 7 bases from J, with 20 bases in between. Germline values: CDR1 MNHNS, CDR2 SASEGT.